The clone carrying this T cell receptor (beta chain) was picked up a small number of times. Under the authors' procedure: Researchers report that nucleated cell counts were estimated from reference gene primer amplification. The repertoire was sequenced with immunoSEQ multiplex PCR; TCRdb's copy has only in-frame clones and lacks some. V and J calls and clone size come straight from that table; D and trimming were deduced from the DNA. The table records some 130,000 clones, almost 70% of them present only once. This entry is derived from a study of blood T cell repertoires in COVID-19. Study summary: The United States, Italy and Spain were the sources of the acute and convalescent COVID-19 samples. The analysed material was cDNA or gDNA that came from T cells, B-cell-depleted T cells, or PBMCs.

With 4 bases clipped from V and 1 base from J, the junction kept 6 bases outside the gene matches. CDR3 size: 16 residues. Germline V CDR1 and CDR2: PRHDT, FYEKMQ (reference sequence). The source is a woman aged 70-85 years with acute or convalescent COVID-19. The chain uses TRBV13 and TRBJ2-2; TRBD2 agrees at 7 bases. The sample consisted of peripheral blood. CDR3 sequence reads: CASSSGLGGNTGELFF. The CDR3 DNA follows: TGTGCCAGCAGCTCTGGACTAGGCGGGAACACCGGGGAGCTGTTTTTT.